The entry that follows covers one T cell receptor beta chain sequence. This clone was recorded only once. Its antigen has not been determined. Per-base qualities were not stored, and no clone one base away is much larger. This specimen belongs to a study of graft-versus-host responses after intestinal transplantation (dated by TCRdb to about 2021). For the study in its entirety: Multivisceral, liver-intestinal, or isolated intestinal transplants were received by the recipients. Every recipient was given anti-thymocyte globulin induction, then maintenance tacrolimus and steroids for about 3 years. After intestinal transplantation, graft-versus-host and host-versus-graft alloreactive T cell clones in the graft, circulation and bone marrow were tracked using bulk TCR-beta CDR3 sequencing. Alloreactive clones were identified by sequencing pre-transplant mixed lymphocyte reaction products and comparing these products with unstimulated pre-transplant donor and recipient T cells. Of the roughly 25 intestinal transplant recipients enrolled in the cohort, one of whom was a retransplant, a few patients without pretransplant specimens were excluded. Donor T cell macrochimerism was defined as a peak of at least 4% donor T cells among recipient peripheral blood mononuclear cells. Rather than being sequenced by the commercial service, samples from a few later patients were sequenced in-house on an Illumina MiSeq and processed with MiXCR. The paper as a whole reports these results and caveats: Patients with donor T cell macrochimerism had high GvH to HvG T cell clonal ratios in their allografts. The relatively low number and heterogeneity of intestinal transplant patients limited the conclusions. Early after transplant, declines in HvG clones were associated with peak levels of circulating GvH clones. GvH clones turned up in recipient bone marrow, with some appearing earlier in ileal mucosa or blood, a pattern consistent with an intestinal mucosal origin.

The time point label, as the study defines it: cells obtained before transplantation from donor or recipient. CD3+CD4+ and CD3+CD8+ populations were FACS-sorted from unstimulated pre-transplant donor and recipient cells taken from spleen or lymph nodes. Libraries were constructed by the immunoSEQ multiplex PCR assay. In most patients, genomic DNA was isolated using the Qiagen DNeasy Blood and Tissue Kit and sent frozen to Adaptive Biotechnologies for TCR sequencing. For most patients, high-throughput TCR-beta CDR3 sequencing of genomic DNA was performed by Adaptive Biotechnologies. The study's processing was this. TCR sequencing data for over 15 patients were retrieved from Adaptive's ImmunoSEQ software; a few other patients were processed with MiXCR and VDJtools. CD4 versus CD8 sorting errors were corrected by removing sequences found in both subsets at a frequency ratio below 5:1. Because the origin of CDR3 nucleotide sequences shared between donor and recipient could not be assigned, those sequences were removed. Alloreactive clones required at least 2-fold expansion over unstimulated cells and minimum CFSE-low frequency of 0.002% (template counts) or 0.001% (read counts). A clone was considered mappable if detected in the sequenced pre-transplant spleen, lymph node, or MLR CFSE-low populations of the donor or recipient. Cumulative frequency of alloreactive clones was calculated as a percentage of all sequences weighted by copy number. In its TCRdb copy, this immuneACCESS table keeps in-frame sequences only and misses some clones. Where compared with another copy, unresolved V genes explain less than half of these, and the others have no known cause. That table supplies the V and J calls and clone size; D and trimming were determined from the DNA. Counted in this sample were about 26,000 clones; 82% of them appeared once. The leading ten clones occupy about 0.74% of the sample.

The CDR3, cysteine through phenylalanine, is 15 amino acids long. CDR3 DNA only is kept here, 45 bases in frame from base 1. As encoded in the germline V gene (reference sequence), CDR1 is MNHNY while CDR2 is SVGAGI. V gives up 6 bases and J gives up 0 bases, and the segment between their germline ends measures 11 bases. This specimen was unstimulated CD4+ T cells sorted from spleen or lymph node cells, taken before intestinal transplant. This chain joins TRBV6-6 to TRBJ1-4, and the D gene may be TRBD1, 5 bases matching. The clonotype originates from a human donor who received an intestinal transplant. In nucleotide form, the sequence is TGTGCCAGCAGCCCAGACAGTGCAACTAATGAAAAACTGTTTTTT. This sequence encodes CASSPDSATNEKLFF.